A selection of T cell receptor beta chains follows, all from one sample in a study of Graves' ophthalmopathy and Graves' hyperthyroidism. TCRdb called the multiplex PCR reads again in MiXCR, with one record for every CDR3 protein. In the table there are about 740,000 distinct CDR3 sequences, 40% of which are singletons. Sequenced input: peripheral blood. The source is an adult man with Graves' ophthalmopathy. Each CDR3 is given with its conserved first and last residue. D genes are given only for firm matches. Rows give clone size only sometimes, using once, few, many, or a class for an expanded clone.

size,V,J,D,CDR3,DNA
.,TRBV20-1,TRBJ1-2,.,CSARAPMGVGPSGYTF,TGCAGTGCTAGAGCCCCCATGGGGGTTGGTCCCTCCGGCTACACCTTC
.,TRBV29-1,TRBJ2-7,.,CSLVRGYEQYF,TGCAGCTTGGTCAGGGGATACGAGCAGTACTTC
.,TRBV7-9,TRBJ2-7,TRBD2,CASRGGLAGGYEQYF,TGTGCCAGCAGAGGGGGACTAGCGGGAGGCTACGAGCAGTACTTC
many,TRBV29-1,TRBJ1-3,.,CSADTIYF,TGCAGCGCCGACACCATATATTTT
many,TRBV9,TRBJ1-6,.,CASRKTNSPLHF,TGTGCCAGCAGGAAGACAAATTCACCCCTCCACTTT
few,TRBV12-3/TRBV12-4,TRBJ1-5,.,CASSLRRSNQPQHF,TGTGCCAGCAGTCTTCGACGGAGCAATCAGCCCCAGCATTTT
few,TRBV7-9,TRBJ2-6,.,CASSPLGGTGANVLTF,TGTGCCAGCTCACCCCTCGGGGGTACTGGGGCCAACGTCCTGACTTTC
many,TRBV28,TRBJ2-5,.,CASSTYLLETQYF,TGTGCCAGCAGTACATACTTACTCGAGACCCAGTACTTC
few,TRBV20-1,TRBJ2-7,TRBD2,CSAYTGLRENEQYF,TGCAGTGCTTACACGGGACTACGGGAAAACGAGCAGTACTTC
.,TRBV7-3,TRBJ2-7,TRBD1,CASSLTGDHAYEQYF,TGTGCCAGCAGCCTAACAGGGGATCACGCCTACGAGCAGTACTTC
.,TRBV4-3,TRBJ1-2,.,CASSQMSSYTF,TGCGCCAGCAGCCAAATGAGTAGCTACACCTTC
few,TRBV2,TRBJ2-5,.,CASSPLGVGQETQYF,TGTGCCAGCAGTCCGCTAGGGGTGGGGCAAGAGACCCAGTACTTC
many,TRBV2,TRBJ1-4,TRBD1,CASSVMGQGELDEKLFF,TGTGCCAGCAGTGTTATGGGACAGGGGGAGTTGGATGAAAAACTGTTTTTT
few,TRBV25-1,TRBJ2-2,.,CASRAIWGGGTGELFF,TGTGCCAGCAGAGCCATTTGGGGTGGAGGCACCGGGGAGCTGTTTTTT
.,TRBV20-1,TRBJ2-2,.,CSATEVAGNTGELFF,TGCAGTGCTACCGAGGTGGCAGGGAACACCGGGGAGCTGTTTTTT
.,TRBV11-1,TRBJ2-3,.,CASSYQGSSTDTQYF,TGTGCCAGCAGCTATCAGGGGTCGTCCACAGATACGCAGTATTTT
few,TRBV7-9,TRBJ2-7,.,CASNLAGNEQYF,TGTGCCAGCAACTTAGCAGGGAACGAGCAGTACTTC
.,TRBV20-1,TRBJ2-7,.,CSAPLSQKNYEQYF,TGCAGTGCCCCACTATCCCAAAAAAACTACGAGCAGTACTTC
many,TRBV7-8,TRBJ2-5,TRBD2,CASSPVSGGETQYF,TGTGCCAGCAGCCCAGTTAGCGGGGGTGAGACCCAGTACTTC
.,TRBV25-1,TRBJ1-5,.,CASSARRPSVRAIAQHF,TGTGCCAGCAGTGCTAGGCGCCCCAGTGTAAGGGCAATTGCCCAGCATTTT
.,TRBV5-1,TRBJ2-7,TRBD2,CASSQRGAPYEQYF,TGCGCCAGCAGCCAGCGGGGAGCCCCCTACGAGCAGTACTTC
.,TRBV5-1,TRBJ2-5,.,CASSILTETQYF,TGTGCCAGCAGCATCCTGACGGAGACCCAGTACTTC
few,TRBV20-1,TRBJ2-7,.,CSAGLGFSYEQYF,TGCAGTGCTGGACTGGGCTTCTCCTACGAGCAGTACTTC
.,TRBV19,TRBJ1-1,.,CASSNGRGAKASF,TGTGCCAGTAGTAACGGGCGTGGGGCCAAGGCTTCCTTT
many,TRBV7-2,TRBJ2-6,.,CASSLGPAGANVLTF,TGTGCCAGCAGCTTGGGTCCAGCTGGGGCCAACGTCCTGACTTTC
.,TRBV24-1,TRBJ1-5,TRBD1,CATSNTGTGGGQPQHF,TGTGCCACCAGTAATACCGGGACAGGGGGCGGCCAGCCCCAGCATTTT
few,TRBV11-2,TRBJ2-5,.,CASSQGPTTQYF,TGTGCCAGCAGCCAAGGCCCGACGACCCAGTACTTC
few,TRBV6-6,TRBJ2-7,TRBD1,CASSYLGQGVDEQYF,TGTGCCAGCAGTTACCTGGGACAGGGTGTCGACGAGCAGTACTTC
few,TRBV27,TRBJ2-7,.,CASSLQGLGEQYF,TGTGCCAGCAGTTTGCAGGGACTTGGTGAGCAGTACTTC
.,TRBV7-9,TRBJ2-7,TRBD2,CASSIHLGGPTGGSYEQYF,TGTGCCAGCAGCATTCACTTGGGAGGCCCAACGGGGGGTTCCTACGAGCAGTACTTC
many,TRBV5-1,TRBJ1-4,.,CASRVTGVNEKLFF,TGCGCCAGCAGGGTGACAGGAGTAAATGAAAAACTGTTTTTT
few,TRBV20-1,TRBJ1-1,.,CSARPNTEAFF,TGCAGTGCCCGCCCCAACACTGAAGCTTTCTTT
many,TRBV7-2,TRBJ2-7,.,CASSGSGQRDEQYF,TGTGCCAGCAGCGGTTCAGGGCAACGGGACGAGCAGTACTTC
few,TRBV2,TRBJ2-5,.,CASSRPTGTQYF,TGTGCCAGCAGCCGCCCGACCGGGACCCAGTACTTC
few,TRBV25-1,TRBJ2-5,TRBD2,CATRGWLAGGGPETQYF,TGTGCCACCCGAGGCTGGCTAGCGGGAGGTGGGCCGGAGACCCAGTACTTC
few,TRBV20-1,TRBJ2-7,TRBD2,CSAREPGTSAAYEQYF,TGCAGTGCTAGAGAGCCCGGGACTAGTGCGGCCTACGAGCAGTACTTC
few,TRBV7-9,TRBJ2-7,.,CASSAQQVYGRDYEQYF,TGTGCCAGCAGCGCCCAACAGGTTTACGGGAGAGACTACGAGCAGTACTTC
few,TRBV2,TRBJ1-6,.,CASLRQFDNSPLHF,TGTGCCAGCTTAAGGCAGTTTGATAATTCACCCCTCCACTTT
.,TRBV7-2,TRBJ2-7,.,CASSEGHGYEQYF,TGTGCCAGCAGCGAGGGACACGGCTACGAGCAGTACTTC
.,TRBV2,TRBJ2-7,.,CASSETPIKYEQYF,TGTGCCAGCAGTGAAACCCCGATAAAGTACGAGCAGTACTTC
.,TRBV7-9,TRBJ2-2,.,CASSLRFGRYTGELFF,TGTGCCAGCAGCTTACGGTTCGGGCGGTACACCGGGGAGCTGTTTTTT
.,TRBV7-2,TRBJ1-5,TRBD1,CASRRQGSLGNQPQHF,TGTGCCAGCAGGCGACAGGGTAGTTTGGGCAATCAGCCCCAGCATTTT
.,TRBV10-3,TRBJ2-6,.,CAGSPFASGANVLTF,TGTGCCGGCAGTCCCTTTGCCTCTGGGGCCAACGTCCTGACTTTC
many,TRBV15,TRBJ1-2,TRBD1,CATSREDREGYTF,TGTGCCACCAGCAGAGAGGACAGGGAAGGCTACACCTTC
.,TRBV10-2,TRBJ1-5,.,CASSDRGFGNQPQHF,TGCGCCAGCAGTGACAGGGGTTTCGGCAATCAGCCCCAGCATTTT
many,TRBV10-2,TRBJ1-5,.,CASMFRDGRPQHF,TGCGCCAGCATGTTCCGGGACGGTAGGCCCCAGCATTTT
many,TRBV2,TRBJ1-2,.,CASSRGGGYGYTF,TGTGCCAGCAGTAGAGGAGGGGGCTATGGCTACACCTTC
.,TRBV20-1,TRBJ1-5,TRBD1,CSARGPTGGKSNQPQHF,TGCAGTGCTAGAGGCCCTACAGGGGGCAAGAGCAATCAGCCCCAGCATTTT
.,TRBV7-9,TRBJ2-2,TRBD1,CASSSDAGTGNTGELFF,TGTGCCAGCAGCTCTGATGCCGGGACAGGGAACACCGGGGAGCTGTTTTTT
.,TRBV7-9,TRBJ2-7,TRBD1,CAGSLPPSGTGKYEQYF,TGTGCCGGCAGCTTACCTCCCTCCGGGACAGGGAAATACGAGCAGTACTTC
.,TRBV7-9,TRBJ2-5,.,CASQDRSGQETQYF,TGTGCCAGCCAAGACAGGAGCGGCCAAGAGACCCAGTACTTC
.,TRBV29-1,TRBJ1-2,TRBD1,CSVGTGPNYGYTF,TGCAGCGTAGGGACAGGGCCTAACTATGGCTACACCTTC
.,TRBV25-1,TRBJ1-2,.,CASSALARTGDGYTF,TGTGCCAGCAGTGCCCTAGCACGGACGGGAGACGGCTACACCTTC
few,TRBV5-6,TRBJ1-6,.,CASSLEGGPVNSPLHF,TGTGCCAGCAGCTTGGAGGGCGGCCCTGTTAATTCACCCCTCCACTTT